The T cell receptor (beta chain) described here comes from a study of cytomegalovirus exposure and HLA in healthy donors. About the study: Falling in the Caucasian-associated ancestry cluster were 65% to 90% of approximately 400 genotyped donors.

CDR1 is MGHRA, CDR2 YSYEKL, per germline. This CDR3 region has 17 residues. The V end was cut by 8 bases, the J end by 6 bases, with 29 bases between. Participants comprised healthy donors of bone marrow. The PCR had 60 Vbeta and 13 Jbeta primers. Sequencing used immunoSEQ multiplex PCR; TCRdb keeps in-frame clones, though not all of them. The sample consists of about 200,000 clones, 80% to 85% of them appearing once. This sequence joins TRBV4-1 and TRBJ2-7; D may be TRBD2 (6 bases). Sequenced sample: PBMCs. This clonotype originated in a woman aged 40 to 50 in good health and CMV-seronegative. CDR3 sequence: CASRAPKGGPNGGEQYF. CDR3 sequence (DNA): TGCGCCAGCCGCGCTCCTAAGGGCGGGCCGAACGGGGGCGAGCAGTACTTC.